Presented here are 25 T cell receptor beta chains from one specimen sequenced in a study of blood T cell repertoires in COVID-19. Libraries were prepared by immunoSEQ multiplex PCR; TCRdb keeps only in-frame clonotypes and omits some of them. The data show about 130,000 clones, with roughly 84% seen just once and roughly 1.1% held by the top ten. Input material: peripheral blood. The source is a woman at least 80 years old with acute or convalescent COVID-19.

The rearrangement joins TRBV7-9 to TRBJ1-3; 10 positions agree with TRBD1. Trimming cost V 4 bases and J 2 bases; bases outside gene matches: 11. The CDR3 is 18 residues long. The germline V gene encodes CDR1 SEHNR and CDR2 FQNEAQ (reference sequence). In DNA form, the CDR3 reads TGTGCCAGCAGCTCCCCGGGACAGGGGCTCTTTACTGGAAACACCATATATTTT. This gives the protein CASSSPGQGLFTGNTIYF.

This clone was counted only a few times. The sample holds other DNA sequences that translate to the same CDR3. This chain connects TRBV28 to TRBJ2-5, with D tentatively TRBD2 (7 bases). V lost 3 bases to trimming and J lost 5 bases, with 10 bases between them. The germline V gene has CDR1 MDHEN and CDR2 SYDVKM. The CDR3 is 13 amino acids. The CDR3 DNA reads as TGTGCCAGCAGTTTGGGGGGGCGGGAGACCCAGTACTTC. This translates into CASSLGGRETQYF.

The chain combines TRBV7-9 with TRBJ1-5; 7 bases agree with TRBD1. The J segment lost 7 bases and the V segment lost 4 bases, leaving 1 base of the junction unmatched. The CDR3 length is 12 residues. Germline CDR1 SEHNR, CDR2 FQNEAQ (reference sequence). The CDR3 is CASSSRGQPQHF. CDR3 nucleotide sequence: TGTGCCAGCAGCTCCAGGGGGCAGCCCCAGCATTTT.

The chain carries TRBV7-3 and TRBJ2-2; 8 bases line up with TRBD1. This CDR3 spans 15 amino acids. V gave up 4 bases and J gave up 1 base; unmatched junction bases: 2. The germline gives CDR1 SGHTA, CDR2 FQGTGA. In DNA form, the CDR3 reads TGTGCCAGCAGCTCTGGGACAGGGAACACCGGGGAGCTGTTTTTT. It codes for CASSSGTGNTGELFF.

The chain combines TRBV18 with TRBJ1-2, with 9 bases matching TRBD1. CDR3 length: 15 residues. V dropped 2 bases and J dropped 2; count of bases not matched to a gene: 3. CDR1 is KGHSH and CDR2 is LQKENI in the germline V gene. CDR3 protein: CASSPGGQGNYGYTF. Here the CDR3 DNA reads TGTGCCAGCTCACCAGGTGGACAGGGGAACTATGGCTACACCTTC.

The rearrangement links TRBV7-2 to TRBJ1-5, with a tentative D call TRBD1 (6 bases). V dropped 4 bases and J dropped 6 bases, with 13 bases sitting between them. Germline V gene lookup returns CDR1 SGHTA and CDR2 FQGNSA. The CDR3 has 14 amino acids. The CDR3 loop reads CASSSRQGIQPQHF. CDR3 DNA sequence: TGTGCCAGCAGCTCCAGGCAGGGGATTCAGCCCCAGCATTTT. Looking up the rest from reference TRBV7-2 and TRBJ1-5 gives the full variable domain: GAGVSQSPSNKVTEKGKDVELRCDPISGHTALYWYRQSLGQGLEFLIYFQGNSAPDKSGLPSDRFSAERTGGSVSTLTIQRTQQEDSAVYLCASSSRQGIQPQHFGDGTRLSIL.

V gene TRBV15 combines with J gene TRBJ2-5; 12 bases fit TRBD2. Losses at the gene ends were 0 bases for V and 3 bases for J; bases not matched to a gene: 5. The CDR3 has 17 residues. Germline CDR1 reads LNHNV; CDR2 reads YYDKDF (reference sequence). CDR3 in DNA: TGTGCCACCAGCAGAGAGCTAGCGGGAGGGAGGAAAGAGACCCAGTACTTC. Residues: CATSRELAGGRKETQYF.

This clone was recorded once. The chain recombines TRBV28 with TRBJ1-5; D remains ambiguous. CDR3 length: 14 residues. V was trimmed by 1 base and J by 4 bases, leaving 8 bases between them. Germline CDR1 and CDR2: MDHEN and SYDVKM. CDR3 residues: CASSLLEENQPQHF. The CDR3 DNA reads as TGTGCCAGCAGTTTATTAGAGGAGAATCAGCCCCAGCATTTT.

The chain has TRBV21-1 and TRBJ2-7; the table gives TRBD1 as D, unverified against the DNA. TRBV21-1 is assigned pseudogene status. The CDR3 has 16 amino acids. The DNA for the CDR3 is TGTGCCAGCAGCAAAGTGCAGGGGGCGCGTACCTACGAGCAGTACTTC. Protein product: CASSKVQGARTYEQYF.

The rearrangement links TRBV13 to TRBJ2-5, with a possible D match to TRBD1 (5 bases). V was clipped by 3 bases and J by 2 bases, with 7 bases between them. The CDR3 extends over 13 amino acids. Per the germline V gene, CDR1 is PRHDT and CDR2 is FYEKMQ (reference sequence). The CDR3 DNA follows: TGTGCCAGCAGCTTTGGACAACAAGAGACCCAGTACTTC. The encoded protein is CASSFGQQETQYF.

This clone was seen only a few times. The CDR3 DNA sequence: TGTGCCAGCAGCTTAGCGGCCAGGGCCACTGAAGCTTTCTTT. This codes for CASSLAARATEAFF. J is TRBJ1-1 and V is TRBV7-2; D may be TRBD1 (5 bases). Germline CDR1 and CDR2: SGHTA and FQGNSA. This CDR3 comprises 14 residues. V dropped 0 bases and J dropped 4 bases, with 9 bases sitting between them.

The CDR3: CASSYRPGGAFF. The CDR3 DNA is TGTGCCAGCAGTTACCGCCCAGGGGGAGCTTTCTTT. The genes are TRBV6-2 or TRBV6-3 and TRBJ1-1, with 7 nucleotides matching TRBD1. The CDR3 is made up of 12 amino acids. Germline V lookup: CDR1 MNHEY, CDR2 SVGEGT. Germline trimming cut 2 bases from V and 10 bases from J; bases unmatched to any gene: 4.

This chain joins TRBV21-1 and TRBJ2-5; TRBD1, as called in the table, went unchecked against the DNA. TRBV21-1 is flagged as a pseudogene. The CDR3 spans 14 residues. CDR3 bases: TGTGCCAGCAGCACGGGACAGCCCCAAGAGACCCAGTACTTC. Its protein product is CASSTGQPQETQYF.

This chain joins TRBV9 and TRBJ2-3, with 12 bases that match TRBD2. The CDR3 is 16 amino acids. Germline V gene sequence: CDR1 SGDLS, CDR2 YYNGEE. The ends lost 4 bases at V and 0 bases at J; junction bases unmatched: 3. The CDR3 reads CASSFLAGGSTDTQYF. The CDR3 DNA sequence: TGTGCCAGCAGCTTCCTAGCGGGGGGGAGCACAGATACGCAGTATTTT.

The chain uses TRBV5-1 and TRBJ1-2, with D unresolved. Germline V gene sequence: CDR1 SGHRS, CDR2 YFSETQ. The CDR3 is 16 amino acids. V shed 0 bases and J shed 4 bases, with 16 bases lying between them. The CDR3 spells CASSLALRVEGYGYTF. CDR3 bases: TGCGCCAGCAGCTTGGCCTTAAGGGTAGAGGGCTATGGCTACACCTTC.

The chain combines TRBV18 with TRBJ2-7; 11 nucleotides align to TRBD2. The V gene's germline CDR1 is KGHSH and CDR2 LQKENI. The CDR3 runs to 15 residues. J lost 0 bases, V lost 3 bases, and 1 base had no gene match. CDR3 nucleotides: TGTGCCAGCTCACCGGGACTAGCGGTCTCCTACGAGCAGTACTTC. The encoded protein is CASSPGLAVSYEQYF.

V and J are TRBV5-1 and TRBJ1-2, with D perhaps matching TRBD1 (5 bases). The germline gives CDR1 SGHRS, CDR2 YFSETQ. CDR3 length equals 14 residues. The germline V and J ends were trimmed by 0 bases and 6 bases, with 12 bases remaining between them. CDR3 sequence (DNA): TGCGCCAGCAGCTTGGAGGGCAGGGCGGATGGCTACACCTTC. Encoded protein: CASSLEGRADGYTF.

V and J are TRBV25-1 and TRBJ1-1; D is unclear. The length of the CDR3 is 14 residues. V was shortened by 4 bases and J by 0 bases, with 9 bases between the two germline ends. Germline V gene sequence: CDR1 MGHDK, CDR2 SYGVNS. CDR3 sequence reads: CASSGNSLNTEAFF. CDR3 bases: TGTGCCAGCAGTGGTAACAGCTTGAACACTGAAGCTTTCTTT.

V gene TRBV5-8 combines with J gene TRBJ1-3, with D possibly matching TRBD1 (6 bases). V dropped 4 bases and J dropped 0 bases, with 14 bases sitting between them. Germline assignment: CDR1 SGHTS and CDR2 YDEGEE. The length of the CDR3 is 16 residues. Written as DNA, the CDR3 is TGTGCCAGCAGCGCTAGACAGGTGGTCTCTGGAAACACCATATATTTT. Its translation: CASSARQVVSGNTIYF.

The chain carries TRBV5-1 and TRBJ2-5; a possible D gene is TRBD2 (5 bases). V lost 0 bases and J lost 4, with 10 bases in between. CDR1 and CDR2 from the germline V gene are SGHRS and YFSETQ. The CDR3 runs to 14 residues. The CDR3 reads CASSLAGYRETQYF. CDR3 nucleotide sequence: TGCGCCAGCAGCTTGGCGGGGTATCGAGAGACCCAGTACTTC.

The chain carries TRBV7-9 and TRBJ2-2; D possibly corresponds to TRBD2 (6 bases). The CDR3 has 14 residues. V lost 2 bases to trimming and J lost 4 bases, with 8 bases between them. Germline-derived CDR1 and CDR2 are SEHNR and FQNEAQ (reference sequence). As DNA, the CDR3 is TGTGCCAGCAGCTTACACGGGAGCACCGGGGAGCTGTTTTTT. This codes for CASSLHGSTGELFF.

This chain joins TRBV15 and TRBJ2-1; 11 bases map to TRBD2. This CDR3 spans 16 amino acids. From germline, CDR1 is LNHNV and CDR2 YYDKDF (reference sequence). V lost 1 base, J lost 9 bases, and 8 bases stayed unmatched. CDR3 nucleotides: TGTGCCACCAGCAGAGGACCGGTAGCGGGAGGGAGTGAGCAGTTCTTC. It translates to CATSRGPVAGGSEQFF.

The chain joins TRBV5-8 to TRBJ1-1; 7 bases map to TRBD1. V lost 4 bases and J lost 8; bases outside the gene matches: 11. This CDR3 has 14 amino acids. CDR1 and CDR2 from the germline V gene are SGHTS and YDEGEE. DNA for the CDR3: TGTGCCAGCAGCCTACAGGGACAGAGAGTCGAAGCTTTCTTT. It yields the protein CASSLQGQRVEAFF.

The V and J genes are TRBV7-9 and TRBJ2-1, with D perhaps matching TRBD1 (6 bases). Germline V gives CDR1 SEHNR, CDR2 FQNEAQ (reference sequence). V gave up 2 bases and J gave up 7 bases, with 12 bases separating them. The CDR3 covers 14 residues. In DNA form, the CDR3 reads TGTGCCAGCAGCTTAACCCAGGGGAGTAATGAGCAGTTCTTC. Amino acids: CASSLTQGSNEQFF.

The chain recombines TRBV5-1 with TRBJ2-5, with TRBD1 identical over 11 bases. The V and J ends lost 6 bases and 4 bases, in that order; junction bases with no gene match: 11. The CDR3 runs to 16 residues. Germline CDR1 is SGHRS and CDR2 is YFSETQ. The DNA of the CDR3 is TGCGCCAGCAAAGCCGGACAGGGGGCTCTCGGAGAGACCCAGTACTTC. Translation gives CASKAGQGALGETQYF.